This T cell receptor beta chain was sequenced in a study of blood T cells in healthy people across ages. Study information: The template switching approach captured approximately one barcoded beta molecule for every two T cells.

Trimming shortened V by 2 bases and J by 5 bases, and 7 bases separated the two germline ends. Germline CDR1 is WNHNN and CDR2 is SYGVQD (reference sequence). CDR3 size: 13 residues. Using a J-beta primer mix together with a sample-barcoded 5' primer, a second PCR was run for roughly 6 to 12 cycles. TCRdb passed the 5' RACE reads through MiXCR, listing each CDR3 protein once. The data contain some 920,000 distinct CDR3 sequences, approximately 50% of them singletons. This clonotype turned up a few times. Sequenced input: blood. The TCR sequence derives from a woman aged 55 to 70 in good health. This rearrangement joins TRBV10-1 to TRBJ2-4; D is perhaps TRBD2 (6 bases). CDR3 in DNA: TGCGCCAGCAGTGAGACTAGCCAAAACATTCAGTACTTC. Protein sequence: CASSETSQNIQYF.